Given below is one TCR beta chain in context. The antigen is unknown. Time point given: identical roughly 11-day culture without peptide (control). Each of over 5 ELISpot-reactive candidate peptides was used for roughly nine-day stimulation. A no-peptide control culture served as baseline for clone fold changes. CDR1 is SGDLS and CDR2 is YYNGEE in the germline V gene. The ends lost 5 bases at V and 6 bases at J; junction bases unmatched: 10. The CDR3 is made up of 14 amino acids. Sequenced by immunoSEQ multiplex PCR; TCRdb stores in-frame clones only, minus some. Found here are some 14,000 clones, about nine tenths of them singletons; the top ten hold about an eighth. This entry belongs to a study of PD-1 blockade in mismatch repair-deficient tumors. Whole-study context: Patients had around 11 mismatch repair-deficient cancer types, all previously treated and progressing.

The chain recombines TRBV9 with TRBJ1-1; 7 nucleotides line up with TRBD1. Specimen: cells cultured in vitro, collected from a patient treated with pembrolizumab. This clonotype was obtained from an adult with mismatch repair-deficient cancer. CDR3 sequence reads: CASSYQGTASEAFF. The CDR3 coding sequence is TGTGCCAGCAGTTACCAAGGGACAGCCTCTGAAGCTTTCTTT.